Listed below are T cell receptor beta chains from one sample, sequenced in a study of shared clonotypes between healthy human individuals. Only in-frame clones appear in the TCRdb table, and some are missing; sequencing was by immunoSEQ multiplex PCR. The sample consists of over a million clones, approximately 98% of them appearing once. Sequenced: naive CD4+ T cells sorted from blood. Receptors originate from a man aged 30-40 years in good health. CDR3s include the opening cysteine and the closing phenylalanine or tryptophan. The D gene is left open where the match is weak. Size values are once, few and many counts, or a class for expanded clones, and some rows have none.

TRBJ1-1 TRBV27 - TRBD1 TGTGCCAGCTCAACAAATGGAGACAGGGGGACTGAAGCTTTCTTT CASSTNGDRGTEAFF
TRBJ2-7 TRBV6-5 - TRBD1 TGTGCCAGCAGTTCCAGGGGGAGCGACCGCTACGAGCAGTACTTC CASSSRGSDRYEQYF
TRBJ1-2 TRBV18 - TRBD1 TGTGCCAGCTCAAATGCGGTCGGGACAGGGGGCTATGGCTACACCTTC CASSNAVGTGGYGYTF
TRBJ2-7 TRBV19 once TRBD2 TGTGCCAGTAGAGCTCTAGCGGGAGGGCCGTTGAGTGAGCAGTACTTC CASRALAGGPLSEQYF
TRBJ2-5 TRBV2 - TRBD1 TGTGCCAGCAGTATCGGACAGGGAGAGACCCAGTACTTC CASSIGQGETQYF
TRBJ2-7 TRBV29-1 - - TGCAGCGTTTCCTCCGGGACACTTGTCGAGCAGTACTTC CSVSSGTLVEQYF
TRBJ2-7 TRBV2 - - TGTGCCAGCAGTAAAACCGGGACAAGATTCTCCTACGAGCAGTACTTC CASSKTGTRFSYEQYF
TRBJ2-1 TRBV18 - - TGTGCCAGCTCACCTTTACCATCTCCGGATGAGCAGTTCTTC CASSPLPSPDEQFF
TRBJ2-7 TRBV18 once - TGTGCCAGCTCCAGAACGGGGGCGCGGATGAACGAGCAGTACTTC CASSRTGARMNEQYF
TRBJ1-2 TRBV20-1 - - TGCAGTGCTAGAGGCCGGGGTAGCTACACCTTC CSARGRGSYTF
TRBJ2-2 TRBV7-9 - - TGTGCCAGCAGCCGAGGGGGTTTTATGACCGGGGAGCTGTTTTTT CASSRGGFMTGELFF
TRBJ2-7 TRBV5-4 - TRBD2 TGTGCCAGCAGCGATCTAGCGGGAGGAGGCTACGAGCAGTACTTC CASSDLAGGGYEQYF
TRBJ2-3 TRBV30 - - TGTGCCTGGGCTGGGATTGGTCCTTCGGCAGATACGCAGTATTTT CAWAGIGPSADTQYF
TRBJ2-7 TRBV28 - TRBD1 TGTGCCAGCAGTGAAGGACAGGGAGCCTACGAGCAGTACTTC CASSEGQGAYEQYF
TRBJ2-2 TRBV2 - - TGTGCCAGCAGTGAACTAGGGGGTCCCGGGGAGCTGTTTTTT CASSELGGPGELFF
TRBJ2-3 TRBV18 - - TGTGCCAGCTCACCGACAGCATTTACGCAGTATTTT CASSPTAFTQYF